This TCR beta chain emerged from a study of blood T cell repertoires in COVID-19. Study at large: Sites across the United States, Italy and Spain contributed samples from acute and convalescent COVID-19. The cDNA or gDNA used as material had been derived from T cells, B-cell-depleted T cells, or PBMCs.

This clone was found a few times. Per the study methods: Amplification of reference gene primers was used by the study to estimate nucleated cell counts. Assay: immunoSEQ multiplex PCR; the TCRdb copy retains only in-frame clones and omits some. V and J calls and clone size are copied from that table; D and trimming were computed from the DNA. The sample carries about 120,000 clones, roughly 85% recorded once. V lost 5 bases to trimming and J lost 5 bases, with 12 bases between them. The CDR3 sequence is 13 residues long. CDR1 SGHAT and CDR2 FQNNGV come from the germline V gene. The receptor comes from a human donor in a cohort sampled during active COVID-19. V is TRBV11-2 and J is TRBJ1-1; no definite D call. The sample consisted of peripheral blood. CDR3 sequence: CASSLTRGTEAFF. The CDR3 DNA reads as TGTGCCAGCAGCCTCACGCGGGGAACTGAAGCTTTCTTT. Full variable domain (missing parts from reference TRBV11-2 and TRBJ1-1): EAGVAQSPRYKIIEKRQSVAFWCNPISGHATLYWYQQILGQGPKLLIQFQNNGVVDDSQLPKDRFSAERLKGVDSTLKIQPAKLEDSAVYLCASSLTRGTEAFFGQGTRLTVV.